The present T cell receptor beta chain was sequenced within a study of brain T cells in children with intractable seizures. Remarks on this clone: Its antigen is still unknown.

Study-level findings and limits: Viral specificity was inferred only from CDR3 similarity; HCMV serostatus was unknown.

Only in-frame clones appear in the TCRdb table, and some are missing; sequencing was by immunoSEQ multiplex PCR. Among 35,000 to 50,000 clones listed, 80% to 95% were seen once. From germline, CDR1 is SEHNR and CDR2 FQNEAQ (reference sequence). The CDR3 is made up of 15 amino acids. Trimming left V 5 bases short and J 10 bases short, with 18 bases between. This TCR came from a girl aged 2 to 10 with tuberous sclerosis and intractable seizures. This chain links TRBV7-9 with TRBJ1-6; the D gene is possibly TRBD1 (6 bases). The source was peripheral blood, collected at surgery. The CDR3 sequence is CASSMRGAGLSPLHF. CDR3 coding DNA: TGTGCCAGCAGCATGCGGGGGGCAGGTTTGTCACCCCTCCACTTT. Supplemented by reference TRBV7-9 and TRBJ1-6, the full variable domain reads DTGVSQNPRHKITKRGQNVTFRCDPISEHNRLYWYRQTLGQGPEFLTYFQNEAQLEKSRLLSDRFSAERPKGSFSTLEIQRTEQGDSAMYLCASSMRGAGLSPLHFGNGTRLTVT.